This T cell receptor beta chain derives from a study of blood T cell repertoires in COVID-19. This clone was observed once. TCRdb's copy holds only in-frame clones and misses some; the assay was immunoSEQ multiplex PCR. The sample consists of 100,000 to 120,000 clones, approximately 80% of them appearing once. Trimming cost V 0 bases and J 8 bases, with 17 bases left between them. The V gene's germline CDR1 is WSHSY and CDR2 SAAADI. The CDR3 runs 17 residues. Sequencing was done on a sample of peripheral blood. V and J are TRBV10-2 and TRBJ1-6; D gene uncertain. This sequence originates from a woman aged 55-69 years with acute or convalescent COVID-19. The CDR3 spells CASSESSGNLRYSPLHF. The CDR3 DNA is TGCGCCAGCAGTGAGTCCTCCGGGAACCTTCGGTATTCACCCCTCCACTTT.